These 10 T cell receptor beta chains share one sample of origin, sequenced in a study of blood T cells in healthy people across ages. Through a sample-barcoded 5' primer and a J-beta primer mix, a second PCR was run for roughly 6 to 12 cycles. One entry per CDR3 protein, called by TCRdb with MiXCR from the 5' RACE reads. The repertoire consists of some 920,000 distinct CDR3 sequences, with 45% to 60% occurring once and the leading ten covering 20% to 25%. Sequenced: blood. Source of these receptors: an older woman in good health.

This clonotype turned up a few times. V is TRBV6-6 and J is TRBJ2-7; the D call may be TRBD1 or TRBD2 (5 bases each). This CDR3 has 16 residues. The germline gives CDR1 MNHNY, CDR2 SVGAGI (reference sequence). V lost 5 bases and J 0 bases, leaving 17 bases between the germline ends. The DNA for the CDR3 is TGTGCCAGCAGTAGAACATCCGGGACCAACTCCTACGAGCAGTACTTC. It yields the protein CASSRTSGTNSYEQYF.

This chain uses TRBV28 with TRBJ2-7; no firm D call. The J call may not be correct, given that the DNA end is closer to TRBJ2-1. The CDR3 length is 16 residues. Germline lookup yields CDR1 MDHEN and CDR2 SYDVKM. CDR3 nucleotide sequence: TGTGCCAGCAGCCCATCGACCCGGTCTTGGTACAATGAGCAGTTCTTC. Translated, it gives CASSPSTRSWYNEQFF.

This clonotype was picked up a small number of times. J is TRBJ2-3 and V is TRBV6-6; 8 nucleotides line up with TRBD2. This CDR3 is built from 14 residues. Trimming took 2 bases from V and 5 from J; bases not matched to a gene: 3. Germline V gene sequence: CDR1 MNHNY, CDR2 SVGAGI (reference sequence). CDR3 in DNA: TGTGCCAGCAGTTACGGACTAGCCGTAGATACGCAGTATTTT. This encodes CASSYGLAVDTQYF.

The genes are TRBV4-3 and TRBJ2-3; TRBD1 aligns across 10 bases. The CDR3 has 18 residues. Germline V gene sequence: CDR1 LGHNA, CDR2 YSLEER. After removal of 0 bases from V and 7 bases from J, the junction contained 13 bases not matched to a gene. CDR3 in DNA: TGCGCCAGCAGCCAAGATCCACCGCGACAGGGGGCAGGAAATACGCAGTATTTT. Amino acids: CASSQDPPRQGAGNTQYF.

This clonotype occurred a few times. The V gene is TRBV6-5, the J gene TRBJ1-6; no firm D call. CDR3 length: 15 residues. Trimming left V 1 base short and J 5 bases short, with 9 bases between. Germline V gene data show CDR1 as MNHEY and CDR2 as SVGAGI. The CDR3 DNA reads TGTGCCAGCAGTTACTTTGGGCGGAATAATTCACCCCTCCACTTT. Translating gives CASSYFGRNNSPLHF.

This sequence joins TRBV5-6 and TRBJ2-7; 7 bases match TRBD2. CDR1 is SGHDT, CDR2 YYEEEE, per germline. With V trimmed by 3 bases and J by 6 bases, 3 bases remained unmatched. CDR3 length: 12 amino acids. Here the CDR3 reads CASSWSSGEQYF. CDR3 sequence (DNA): TGTGCCAGCAGCTGGTCTAGCGGCGAGCAGTACTTC.

The table lists this clonotype with a few counts. The rearrangement links TRBV20-1 to TRBJ1-6; D is uncertain. Trimming shortened V by 2 bases and J by 0 bases, and 11 bases separated the two germline ends. The CDR3 covers 16 residues. From germline, CDR1 is DFQATT and CDR2 SNEGSKA (reference sequence). CDR3: CSARPHGSSYNSPLHF. Here the CDR3 DNA reads TGCAGTGCTAGACCCCACGGGAGCTCCTATAATTCACCCCTCCACTTT.

This chain joins TRBV7-9 and TRBJ2-5; D call uncertain. Trimming cost V 2 bases and J 13 bases, with 23 bases left between them. CDR1 is SEHNR and CDR2 is FQNEAQ in the germline V gene (reference sequence). The CDR3 is 15 residues long. The CDR3 DNA reads TGTGCCAGCAGCTTACCTGACATAGGCCTTTCGATGCGGTACTTC. Its translation is CASSLPDIGLSMRYF.

This clonotype was recorded at least ten times. The chain couples TRBV28 to TRBJ2-7; no clear D. The CDR3 length is 11 residues. The V gene lost 8 bases and the J gene lost 2 bases, with 7 bases spanning the gap. In germline, CDR1 is MDHEN, CDR2 SYDVKM. The CDR3 DNA reads as TGTGCCAGCGCTCTAACCTACGAGCAGTACTTC. Amino acid sequence: CASALTYEQYF. Variable domain in full (rest from reference TRBV28 and TRBJ2-7): DVKVTQSSRYLVKRTGEKVFLECVQDMDHENMFWYRQDPGLGLRLIYFSYDVKMKEKGDIPEGYSVSREKKERFSLILESASTNQTSMYLCASALTYEQYFGPGTRLTVT.

About this clonotype: A much larger clone differs by one base, so this may be a read error. The chain joins TRBV7-6 to TRBJ2-5; TRBD2 is a possible D gene (6 bases). Germline lookup yields CDR1 SGHVS and CDR2 FNYEAQ. The CDR3 has 14 amino acids. CDR3 in amino acids: CACSENGRRETQYF. In DNA, the CDR3 is TGTGCCTGCAGCGAGAACGGGAGAAGGGAGACCCAGTACTTC.